These T cell receptor beta chains were read from a single sample in a study of pediatric ulcerative colitis. TCRdb keeps only in-frame clones here, not all; method: immunoSEQ multiplex PCR. The table has under 50,000 clones, about 79% seen once. Sequenced: gut tissue. These receptor sequences come from a girl between 5 and 17 years old with moderate ulcerative colitis. Both conserved end residues are part of each CDR3. A D gene is named only where the DNA matches it firmly.

j_call: TRBJ2-5
d_call: -
v_call: TRBV27
cdr3_nt: TGTGCCAGCAGCCCCGCAGAGGGAAGGTTGGAGACCCAGTACTTC
cdr3_aa: CASSPAEGRLETQYF

j_call: TRBJ2-5
d_call: TRBD2
v_call: TRBV7-3
cdr3_nt: TGTGCCAGCAGCTTATCGCCTAGCGGGGGGGCAGAGACCCAGTACTTC
cdr3_aa: CASSLSPSGGAETQYF

j_call: TRBJ1-6
d_call: TRBD1
v_call: TRBV9
cdr3_nt: TGTGCCAGCAGCGTGGGTGGGGACAGTGCGTCACCCCTCCACTTT
cdr3_aa: CASSVGGDSASPLHF

j_call: TRBJ2-2
d_call: TRBD1
v_call: TRBV11-3
cdr3_nt: TGTGCCAGCAGCTTAAGACAGGGTAACACCGGGGAGCTGTTTTTT
cdr3_aa: CASSLRQGNTGELFF

j_call: TRBJ2-2
d_call: -
v_call: TRBV7-3
cdr3_nt: TGTGCCAGCAGTTCTACTCCAACCGGGGAGCTGTTTTTT
cdr3_aa: CASSSTPTGELFF

j_call: TRBJ2-3
d_call: TRBD1
v_call: TRBV5-1
cdr3_nt: TGCGCCAGCAGAGACTCGGGACAGGGATACGTTCCCGATCAGAGCACAGATACGCAGTATTTT
cdr3_aa: CASRDSGQGYVPDQSTDTQYF

j_call: TRBJ2-1
d_call: -
v_call: TRBV25-1
cdr3_nt: TGTGCCAGCAGTGAATATATAGGTGAGCAGTTCTTC
cdr3_aa: CASSEYIGEQFF

j_call: TRBJ1-5
d_call: -
v_call: TRBV5-1
cdr3_nt: TGCGCCAGCAGCTTAACTGGGAGCCATAGCAATCAGCCCCAGCATTTT
cdr3_aa: CASSLTGSHSNQPQHF

j_call: TRBJ2-2
d_call: TRBD1
v_call: TRBV7-3
cdr3_nt: TGTGCCAGCAGTCCCGGGACAGGGGTAGGGGAGCTGTTTTTT
cdr3_aa: CASSPGTGVGELFF

j_call: TRBJ2-1
d_call: -
v_call: TRBV7-9
cdr3_nt: TGTGCCAGCAGCTTCCGTTGGAGGGGGGGCCCCTACAATGAGCAGTTCTTC
cdr3_aa: CASSFRWRGGPYNEQFF

j_call: TRBJ1-6
d_call: -
v_call: TRBV30
cdr3_nt: TGTGCCTGGAGCCCGGGGGCAGGCGGGAATTCACCCCTCCACTTT
cdr3_aa: CAWSPGAGGNSPLHF

j_call: TRBJ1-2
d_call: TRBD1
v_call: TRBV25-1
cdr3_nt: TGTGCCAGCAGTGAATCGGGACAGGGCTGGGGCTACACCTTC
cdr3_aa: CASSESGQGWGYTF

j_call: TRBJ1-2
d_call: TRBD1
v_call: TRBV7-8
cdr3_nt: TGTGCCAGCAGCTTAGGGGGACAGGGTTACTATGGCTACACCTTC
cdr3_aa: CASSLGGQGYYGYTF

j_call: TRBJ2-7
d_call: -
v_call: TRBV27
cdr3_nt: TGTGCCAGCAGTTTATCGGGCTTCACGACAGGAACCTACGAGCAGTACTTC
cdr3_aa: CASSLSGFTTGTYEQYF

j_call: TRBJ1-4
d_call: -
v_call: TRBV29-1
cdr3_nt: TGCAGCGTTGAGTACGGGAATGAAAAACTGTTTTTT
cdr3_aa: CSVEYGNEKLFF